This TCR beta chain was identified during a study of beta chain features in type 1 diabetes. With 10 bases removed from V and 0 bases from J, the gap between germline ends came to 10 bases. Germline V gene lookup returns CDR1 SEHNR and CDR2 FQNEAQ (reference sequence). CDR3 length equals 13 residues. Study observations and caveats: Moderate but significant shortening of TCRB CDR3s was recorded in all four CD4+ subsets from Type 1 diabetes patients.

This clone was found a few times. The target antigen is unknown. The isolated RNA, all of it, was reverse transcribed, so expressed TCRB transcripts were what got sequenced. Method: immunoSEQ multiplex PCR; TCRdb's copy keeps in-frame clones and lacks some. The sample shows about 650,000 clones, around an eighth of them seen only once. The specimen sequenced was naive CD4+ T cells from blood. This clonotype originated in a man in his thirties or forties with type 1 diabetes. The rearrangement links TRBV7-9 to TRBJ1-3; D might be TRBD1 (6 bases). Written as DNA, the CDR3 is TGTGCCACCGACAGGAGCTCTGGAAACACCATATATTTT. Protein product: CATDRSSGNTIYF.